These T cell receptor beta chains were read from a single sample in a study of prognosis after radiotherapy for stage I lung cancer. TCRdb reprocessed the multiplex PCR reads with MiXCR, giving one entry per CDR3 protein. The data show 30,000 or so distinct CDR3 sequences, around 30% seen once. Here the sequenced sample was PBMCs, taken before or after stereotactic body radiation therapy (not recorded which). The origin of the receptors is a donor of 50 years or more with non-small cell lung cancer. Each CDR3 is given with its conserved first and last residue. The order of the fields is J gene, clone size, D gene, V gene, CDR3 DNA, CDR3 protein. A D gene is named only where the DNA matches it firmly. Clone sizes are given selectively: once, few, many, or a class where the clone is expanded.

j_gene: TRBJ2-3
abundance: .
d_gene: .
v_gene: TRBV24-1
CDR3nt: TGTGCCACCAGTGATTTGAGGCGTGATAGCACAGATACGCAGTATTTT
CDR3aa: CATSDLRRDSTDTQYF

j_gene: TRBJ2-3
abundance: many
d_gene: TRBD2
v_gene: TRBV12-3/TRBV12-4
CDR3nt: TGTGCCAGCAGTTTCGGGGCGGGAGACCCAGATACGCAGTATTTT
CDR3aa: CASSFGAGDPDTQYF

j_gene: TRBJ2-1
abundance: once
d_gene: TRBD2
v_gene: TRBV27
CDR3nt: TGTGCCAGCCGCGCTAGCGGGACATACAGTGAGCAGTTCTTC
CDR3aa: CASRASGTYSEQFF

j_gene: TRBJ2-2
abundance: .
d_gene: TRBD2
v_gene: TRBV12-3/TRBV12-4
CDR3nt: TGTGCCAGCCGCTCGGGTACTATCGGGAGGTGGACCGGGGAGCTGTTTTTT
CDR3aa: CASRSGTIGRWTGELFF

j_gene: TRBJ2-3
abundance: many
d_gene: TRBD2
v_gene: TRBV5-1
CDR3nt: TGCGCCAGCAGCTTGGGGGCGGGAGCCCTCCCGGATACGCAGTATTTT
CDR3aa: CASSLGAGALPDTQYF

j_gene: TRBJ2-5
abundance: many
d_gene: TRBD2
v_gene: TRBV12-3/TRBV12-4
CDR3nt: TGTGCCAGCAGTTTATCTTTCGTCGGCGGGAGCACTAAAGAGACCCAGTACTTC
CDR3aa: CASSLSFVGGSTKETQYF

j_gene: TRBJ2-1
abundance: many
d_gene: TRBD2
v_gene: TRBV20-1
CDR3nt: TGCAGTGCTAGAGTTCTGTCTGGACTAGCGGGAGGGATTAATGAGCAGTTCTTC
CDR3aa: CSARVLSGLAGGINEQFF

j_gene: TRBJ2-3
abundance: many
d_gene: .
v_gene: TRBV24-1
CDR3nt: TGTGCCACCGGTCGGGACGCAGATACGCAGTATTTT
CDR3aa: CATGRDADTQYF

j_gene: TRBJ2-5
abundance: .
d_gene: .
v_gene: TRBV7-7
CDR3nt: TGTGCCAGCAGCGCTAATGAGGAGACCCAGTACTTC
CDR3aa: CASSANEETQYF

j_gene: TRBJ2-1
abundance: many
d_gene: TRBD2
v_gene: TRBV7-7
CDR3nt: TGTGCCAGCAGCCCGGGACTAGCAAGCACTGAGCAGTTCTTC
CDR3aa: CASSPGLASTEQFF

j_gene: TRBJ2-3
abundance: many
d_gene: .
v_gene: TRBV20-1
CDR3nt: TGCAGTGCTAGGGCCGACCAGACAGATACGCAGTATTTT
CDR3aa: CSARADQTDTQYF

j_gene: TRBJ1-6
abundance: many
d_gene: .
v_gene: TRBV30
CDR3nt: TGTGCCTGGAATATAGGATCACCCCTCCACTTT
CDR3aa: CAWNIGSPLHF

j_gene: TRBJ2-1
abundance: medium-sized
d_gene: TRBD2
v_gene: TRBV6-1
CDR3nt: TGTGCCAGCAGTCGCTTACTAGCGGGATTGGAGTTCTTC
CDR3aa: CASSRLLAGLEFF

j_gene: TRBJ1-2
abundance: many
d_gene: .
v_gene: TRBV16
CDR3nt: TGTGCCAGCAGCCCCCGACGGGGAACCAAAGTCGATGGCTACACCTTC
CDR3aa: CASSPRRGTKVDGYTF

j_gene: TRBJ1-5
abundance: many
d_gene: .
v_gene: TRBV20-1
CDR3nt: TGCAGTGCCTTCGTACAGGGCGGTCAGCCCCAGCATTTT
CDR3aa: CSAFVQGGQPQHF

j_gene: TRBJ2-7
abundance: many
d_gene: TRBD2
v_gene: TRBV7-6
CDR3nt: TGTGCCAGCAGCTTATTAGGGACTAGCGGGAGCGACGAGCAGTACTTC
CDR3aa: CASSLLGTSGSDEQYF

j_gene: TRBJ2-2
abundance: .
d_gene: TRBD2
v_gene: TRBV27
CDR3nt: TGTGCCAGCATCCGTCTAGCGGGAGTTGGAACCGGGGAGCTGTTTTTT
CDR3aa: CASIRLAGVGTGELFF

j_gene: TRBJ2-1
abundance: many
d_gene: .
v_gene: TRBV5-4
CDR3nt: TGTGCCAGCAGCTATGTGAACTACAATGAGCAGTTCTTC
CDR3aa: CASSYVNYNEQFF

j_gene: TRBJ1-5
abundance: many
d_gene: .
v_gene: TRBV2
CDR3nt: TGTGCCAGCAGTGTTCGGGGGCCAGACAATCAGCCCCAGCATTTT
CDR3aa: CASSVRGPDNQPQHF

j_gene: TRBJ2-7
abundance: many
d_gene: TRBD2
v_gene: TRBV2
CDR3nt: TGTGCCAGCAAACAGCGGGAGGTCTACGAGCAGTACTTC
CDR3aa: CASKQREVYEQYF

j_gene: TRBJ2-3
abundance: many
d_gene: TRBD1
v_gene: TRBV19
CDR3nt: TGTGCCAGTAGTATAAGACCTCCGGGACAGGAGGGCGATACGCAGTATTTT
CDR3aa: CASSIRPPGQEGDTQYF

j_gene: TRBJ2-2
abundance: .
d_gene: TRBD1
v_gene: TRBV28
CDR3nt: TGTGCCAGCAGTTCACCGGGACAGGGGTCCCCGAAAAACGGGGAGCTGTTTTTT
CDR3aa: CASSSPGQGSPKNGELFF

j_gene: TRBJ2-7
abundance: .
d_gene: TRBD2
v_gene: TRBV27
CDR3nt: TGTGCCAGCAACCACAGGGAAGGACTAGCGCGAGTGCCCTACGAGCAGTACTTC
CDR3aa: CASNHREGLARVPYEQYF

j_gene: TRBJ2-2
abundance: .
d_gene: .
v_gene: TRBV3-1
CDR3nt: TGTGCCAGCAGCCAAGGGGCAGACACCGGGGAGCTGTTTTTT
CDR3aa: CASSQGADTGELFF

j_gene: TRBJ1-5
abundance: many
d_gene: TRBD1
v_gene: TRBV7-6
CDR3nt: TGTGCCAGCGGACCGGGACAGGGGAGACATAGCAATCAGCCCCAGCATTTT
CDR3aa: CASGPGQGRHSNQPQHF

j_gene: TRBJ2-7
abundance: .
d_gene: .
v_gene: TRBV18
CDR3nt: TGTGCCAGCTCACCTGTACTAGCCTACGAGCAGTACTTC
CDR3aa: CASSPVLAYEQYF

j_gene: TRBJ2-2
abundance: many
d_gene: TRBD2
v_gene: TRBV5-4
CDR3nt: TGTGCCAGCAGCCTACTAGCGGGATCGAACACCGGGGAGCTGTTTTTT
CDR3aa: CASSLLAGSNTGELFF

j_gene: TRBJ2-7
abundance: .
d_gene: .
v_gene: TRBV6-2/TRBV6-3
CDR3nt: TGTGCCAGCAAGAACAGGGAAAGGGGAGAGCAGTACTTC
CDR3aa: CASKNRERGEQYF

j_gene: TRBJ2-5
abundance: .
d_gene: .
v_gene: TRBV5-4
CDR3nt: TGTGCCAGCAGCTTGGTTGACAGGAAAGAGACCCAGTACTTC
CDR3aa: CASSLVDRKETQYF

j_gene: TRBJ1-1
abundance: few
d_gene: .
v_gene: TRBV30
CDR3nt: TGTGCCTGGAGTGAGAGGGTGAAGGATCGACGGGGAGCTTTCTTT
CDR3aa: CAWSERVKDRRGAFF

j_gene: TRBJ1-4
abundance: many
d_gene: .
v_gene: TRBV24-1
CDR3nt: TGTGCCACCAGTGCCGGGGGAGGGAAAGAAAAACTGTTTTTT
CDR3aa: CATSAGGGKEKLFF

j_gene: TRBJ2-3
abundance: many
d_gene: TRBD2
v_gene: TRBV2
CDR3nt: TGTGCCAGCGCGCCGCCTAGCGGGACTAGCACAGATACGCAGTATTTT
CDR3aa: CASAPPSGTSTDTQYF

j_gene: TRBJ2-3
abundance: .
d_gene: .
v_gene: TRBV9
CDR3nt: TGTGCCAGCAGCCCAGTACTATCGTCTAGCACAGATACGCAGTATTTT
CDR3aa: CASSPVLSSSTDTQYF

j_gene: TRBJ2-3
abundance: .
d_gene: .
v_gene: TRBV14
CDR3nt: TGTGCCAGCAGCTCAAACCCCGGAAGTACTAGCACAGATACGCAGTATTTT
CDR3aa: CASSSNPGSTSTDTQYF

j_gene: TRBJ2-5
abundance: many
d_gene: .
v_gene: TRBV7-3
CDR3nt: TGTGCCAGCAGCCGTACGAAGGAAGAGACCCAGTACTTC
CDR3aa: CASSRTKEETQYF

j_gene: TRBJ2-5
abundance: many
d_gene: .
v_gene: TRBV19
CDR3nt: TGTGCCAGTAGTATCGGCCAGGGAGGAGAGACCCAGTACTTC
CDR3aa: CASSIGQGGETQYF

j_gene: TRBJ2-1
abundance: many
d_gene: .
v_gene: TRBV29-1
CDR3nt: TGCAGCGTTGAAGACAGGGGTGGCTCCTACAATGAGCAGTTCTTC
CDR3aa: CSVEDRGGSYNEQFF

j_gene: TRBJ2-3
abundance: medium-sized
d_gene: .
v_gene: TRBV27
CDR3nt: TGTGCCAGCAGTTTGTCTCAGTCCACAGATACGCAGTATTTT
CDR3aa: CASSLSQSTDTQYF

j_gene: TRBJ2-1
abundance: many
d_gene: TRBD2
v_gene: TRBV12-3/TRBV12-4
CDR3nt: TGTGCCAGCAGTCCCCCCCGGGAGGATGAGCAGTTCTTC
CDR3aa: CASSPPREDEQFF

j_gene: TRBJ2-7
abundance: many
d_gene: TRBD2
v_gene: TRBV6-1
CDR3nt: TGTGCCAGCAGAACCGCCGGGGGGAGAACTATCTACGAGCAGTACTTC
CDR3aa: CASRTAGGRTIYEQYF